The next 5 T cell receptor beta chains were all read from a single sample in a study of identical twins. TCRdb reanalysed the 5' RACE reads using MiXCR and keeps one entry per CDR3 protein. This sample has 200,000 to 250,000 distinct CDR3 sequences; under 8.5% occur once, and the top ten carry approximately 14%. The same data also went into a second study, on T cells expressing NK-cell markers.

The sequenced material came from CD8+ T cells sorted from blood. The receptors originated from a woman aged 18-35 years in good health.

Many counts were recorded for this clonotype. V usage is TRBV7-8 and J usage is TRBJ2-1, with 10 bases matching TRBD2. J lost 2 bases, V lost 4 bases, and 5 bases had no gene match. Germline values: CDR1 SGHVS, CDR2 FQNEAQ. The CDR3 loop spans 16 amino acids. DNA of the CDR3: TGTGCCAGCAGCTACGCCGGGACTAGCGCCTACAATGAGCAGTTCTTC. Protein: CASSYAGTSAYNEQFF.

CDR3 in amino acids: CASSFDTAGSEAFF. The CDR3 DNA reads TGTGCCAGCAGCTTTGATACGGCAGGCAGTGAAGCTTTCTTT. The chain couples TRBV11-2 to TRBJ1-1; D ambiguous. This CDR3 contains 14 residues. Germline V CDR1 and CDR2: SGHAT, FQNNGV. Trimming removed 3 bases from V and 7 bases from J, with 15 bases in between.

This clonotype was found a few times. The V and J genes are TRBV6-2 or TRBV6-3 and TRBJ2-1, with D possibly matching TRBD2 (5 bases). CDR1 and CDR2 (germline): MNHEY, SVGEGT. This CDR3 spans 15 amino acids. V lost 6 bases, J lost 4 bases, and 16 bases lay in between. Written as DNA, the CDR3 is TGTGCCAGCAGCCTACTAGTAGTATCGTACAATGAGCAGTTCTTC. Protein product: CASSLLVVSYNEQFF.

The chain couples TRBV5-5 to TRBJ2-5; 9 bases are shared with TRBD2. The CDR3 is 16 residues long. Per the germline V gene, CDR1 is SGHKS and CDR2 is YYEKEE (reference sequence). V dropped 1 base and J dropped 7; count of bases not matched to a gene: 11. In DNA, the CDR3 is TGTGCCAGCAGCTTGTCCCCTAGCGGGATGGTCGGGACCCAGTACTTC. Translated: CASSLSPSGMVGTQYF.

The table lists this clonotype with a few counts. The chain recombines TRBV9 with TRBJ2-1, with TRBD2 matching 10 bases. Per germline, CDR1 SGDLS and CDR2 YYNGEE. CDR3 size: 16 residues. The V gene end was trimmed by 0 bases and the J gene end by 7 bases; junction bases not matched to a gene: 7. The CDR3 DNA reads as TGTGCCAGCAGCGTAGGGGTTAGCGGGAGGATTAATGAGCAGTTCTTC. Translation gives CASSVGVSGRINEQFF.